The 27 T cell receptor beta chains presented below share a single source sample, sequenced in a study of shared clonotypes between healthy human individuals. Naive CD8 populations comprised CD45RO-negative cells positively selected for CCR7, excluding terminally differentiated effector memory CD45RA+ cells. Sequencing used immunoSEQ multiplex PCR; TCRdb keeps in-frame clones, though not all of them. The sample contains about 2.2 million clones, roughly 95% of which appear only once. Sequences were obtained from naive CD8+ T cells from PBMCs. The receptors derive from a man between 18 and 29 years old in good health. Some clones in this sample may be carry-over from other donors' samples.

To note about this clone: The same CDR3 also results from other DNA sequences found in this sample. The chain carries TRBV9 and TRBJ1-4, with D unclear. From germline, CDR1 is SGDLS and CDR2 YYNGEE. Trimming took off 0 bases at V and 0 bases at J, with 6 bases between the two ends. This CDR3 contains 15 residues. CDR3 bases: TGTGCCAGCAGCGTAGGGGCAGCAACTAATGAAAAACTGTTTTTT. Its translation: CASSVGAATNEKLFF. Complete variable domain (other parts from reference TRBV9 and TRBJ1-4): DSGVTQTPKHLITATGQRVTLRCSPRSGDLSVYWYQQSLDQGLQFLIQYYNGEERAKGNILERFSAQQFPDLHSELNLSSLELGDSALYFCASSVGAATNEKLFFGSGTQLSVL.

This clone came up a few times. This chain uses TRBV4-1 with TRBJ2-7; 8 bases align to TRBD2. Germline V gives CDR1 MGHRA, CDR2 YSYEKL. The CDR3 covers 15 residues. Germline trimming cut 0 bases from V and 9 bases from J; bases unmatched to any gene: 10. DNA of the CDR3: TGCGCCAGCAGCCAAGATTACGGGAGGGCCCTCTGGCAGTACTTC. Translated: CASSQDYGRALWQYF.

The gene calls are TRBV4-3 and TRBJ1-1; TRBD1 agrees at 7 bases. V lost 1 base to trimming and J lost 2 bases; unmatched junction nucleotides: 4. This CDR3 contains 15 residues. In germline, CDR1 is LGHNA, CDR2 YSLEER. This CDR3 reads CASSQGYRGNTEAFF. DNA for the CDR3: TGCGCCAGCAGCCAAGGTTACAGGGGTAACACTGAAGCTTTCTTT.

This clone was detected only once. This sequence joins TRBV10-3 and TRBJ2-1; 7 nucleotides align to TRBD1. The CDR3 is 15 amino acids. CDR1 is ENHRY and CDR2 is SYGVKD in the germline V gene. The ends lost 5 bases at V and 5 bases at J; junction bases unmatched: 9. The DNA of the CDR3 is TGTGCCATCAGTCCTGACCGGGACAGAAACAATGAGCAGTTCTTC. Translating it yields CAISPDRDRNNEQFF.

Worth noting for this clone: This same CDR3 is encoded by further DNA sequences in the sample. J is TRBJ2-7 and V is TRBV27; TRBD1 or TRBD2 may be the D gene (5 bases each). The CDR3 spans 14 residues. Germline-derived CDR1 and CDR2 are MNHEY and SMNVEV (reference sequence). V lost 3 bases and J lost 2, with 11 bases in between. CDR3 protein: CASSFGTGTYEQYF. The DNA for the CDR3 is TGTGCCAGCAGTTTCGGGACGGGAACCTACGAGCAGTACTTC.

V gene TRBV7-2 combines with J gene TRBJ1-6; D is undetermined. The CDR3 is 11 residues long. V lost 3 bases, J lost 10 bases, and 4 bases lay in between. The germline CDR1 and CDR2 sequences are SGHTA and FQGNSA. The CDR3 protein is CASSFGSPLHF. The CDR3 nucleotides are TGTGCCAGCAGCTTCGGCTCACCCCTCCACTTT.

CDR3: CASSHGQSYEQYF. CDR3 sequence (DNA): TGTGCCAGCAGTCACGGACAGTCCTACGAGCAGTACTTC. This chain connects TRBV5-6 to TRBJ2-7, with D perhaps TRBD1 (6 bases). This CDR3 has 13 amino acids. V shed 5 bases and J shed 1 base, with 10 bases lying between them. Germline V lookup: CDR1 SGHDT, CDR2 YYEEEE.

The chain links TRBV7-4 to TRBJ2-1; the match to TRBD2 covers 10 bases. Germline V lookup: CDR1 SGHVT, CDR2 SQSDAQ. CDR3 size: 15 residues. V lost 4 bases, J lost 5 bases, and 5 bases stayed unmatched. The CDR3 spells CASSSSGRWHNEQFF. The CDR3 DNA reads TGTGCCAGCAGCTCTAGCGGGAGATGGCACAATGAGCAGTTCTTC.

CDR3 DNA: TGTGCCAGTAGTATTGAATACAGAATCCAAGAGACCCAGTACTTC. Translation gives CASSIEYRIQETQYF. The chain couples TRBV19 to TRBJ2-5; D ambiguous. V was cut by 3 bases and J by 1 base, with 12 bases left in between. This CDR3 contains 15 residues. Per the germline V gene, CDR1 is LNHDA and CDR2 is SQIVND (reference sequence). Full variable domain (rest looked up from reference TRBV19 and TRBJ2-5): DGGITQSPKYLFRKEGQNVTLSCEQNLNHDAMYWYRQDPGQGLRLIYYSQIVNDFQKGDIAEGYSVSREKKESFPLTVTSAQKNPTAFYLCASSIEYRIQETQYFGPGTRLLVL.

The chain uses TRBV7-2 and TRBJ2-7; the match to TRBD2 covers 7 bases. Trimming cost V 1 base and J 1 base; bases outside gene matches: 13. Germline V gives CDR1 SGHTA, CDR2 FQGNSA. The CDR3 loop spans 18 amino acids. The CDR3 DNA sequence: TGTGCCAGCAGCTTAGTCTGGTGGGGGGGGAGCGGATCCTACGAGCAGTACTTC. Translating it yields CASSLVWWGGSGSYEQYF. Filled out from reference TRBV7-2 and TRBJ2-7, the complete variable domain reads GAGVSQSPSNKVTEKGKDVELRCDPISGHTALYWYRQSLGQGLEFLIYFQGNSAPDKSGLPSDRFSAERTGGSVSTLTIQRTQQEDSAVYLCASSLVWWGGSGSYEQYFGPGTRLTVT.

The chain joins TRBV7-2 to TRBJ1-4; D is possibly TRBD1 (6 bases). V gave up 6 bases and J gave up 8 bases, with 10 bases separating them. This CDR3 has 12 residues. CDR1 SGHTA and CDR2 FQGNSA come from the germline V gene. CDR3 coding DNA: TGTGCCAGCAGGCTCAGGGGAGAAAAACTGTTTTTT. Its translation is CASRLRGEKLFF.

The chain combines TRBV7-9 with TRBJ2-3; D not certain. Germline values: CDR1 SEHNR, CDR2 FQNEAQ (reference sequence). The V end lost 5 bases, the J end lost 2 bases, and 23 bases lay between the germline ends. This CDR3 region has 18 residues. The CDR3 DNA is TGTGCCAGCAGCCACCTTTCGGGCTCAACTCTACCCACAGATACGCAGTATTTT. Amino acids: CASSHLSGSTLPTDTQYF.

This chain joins TRBV14 and TRBJ1-1, with a weak D call TRBD1 (6 bases). The length of the CDR3 is 15 residues. The V gene lost 5 bases and the J gene lost 3 bases, with 16 bases spanning the gap. Germline V CDR1 and CDR2: SGHDN, FVKESK. CDR3 in amino acids: CASSDMDSGDTEAFF. CDR3 coding DNA: TGTGCCAGCAGCGACATGGACAGCGGGGACACTGAAGCTTTCTTT.

This clone was picked up one time. The chain has TRBV6-5 and TRBJ2-7, with D perhaps matching TRBD2 (6 bases). This CDR3 has 15 amino acids. V shed 3 bases and J shed 6 bases, with 18 bases lying between them. Germline V gene lookup returns CDR1 MNHEY and CDR2 SVGAGI. CDR3 in DNA: TGTGCCAGCAGTTATGAAGGTAACGCGGGGAGCGAGCAGTACTTC. It codes for CASSYEGNAGSEQYF.

The V and J genes are TRBV19 and TRBJ1-1, with D maybe TRBD1 (5 bases). The CDR3 runs to 16 residues. Germline CDR1 LNHDA, CDR2 SQIVND (reference sequence). V lost 8 bases to trimming and J lost 0 bases, with 19 bases between them. The CDR3 protein is CASGGESLMLNTEAFF. Written as DNA, the CDR3 is TGTGCCAGTGGGGGTGAGAGCCTGATGCTGAACACTGAAGCTTTCTTT.

The chain joins TRBV7-2 to TRBJ2-3; 14 bases line up with TRBD2. The CDR3 runs to 15 residues. Germline values: CDR1 SGHTA, CDR2 FQGNSA. V lost 5 bases and J lost 5; bases outside the gene matches: 3. Here the CDR3 reads CASSLGTSGGDTQYF. As DNA, the CDR3 is TGTGCCAGCAGCCTCGGGACTAGCGGGGGAGATACGCAGTATTTT.

Only a few counts were recorded for this clone. This sequence joins TRBV2 and TRBJ2-1; D is possibly TRBD2 (6 bases). CDR1 SNHLY and CDR2 FYNNEI come from the germline V gene. Deletions cut 5 bases from V and 6 bases from J, with 11 bases between. The length of the CDR3 is 13 residues. CDR3 coding DNA: TGTGCCAGCAGTTCGGGAGAAGGCAATGAGCAGTTCTTC. Translation gives CASSSGEGNEQFF.

J is TRBJ1-1 and V is TRBV9, with D perhaps matching TRBD1 (6 bases). Germline V lookup: CDR1 SGDLS, CDR2 YYNGEE. This CDR3 has 13 amino acids. Between the trimmed V and J ends, which lost 3 bases and 4 bases, there was a span of 10 bases. In nucleotides, the CDR3 is TGTGCCAGCAGCGGTCAGGGGACCACTGAAGCTTTCTTT. Translated: CASSGQGTTEAFF.

The rearrangement links TRBV18 to TRBJ2-7; D is undetermined. The CDR3 totals 15 residues. Germline V gene lookup returns CDR1 KGHSH and CDR2 LQKENI. V lost 3 bases to trimming and J lost 0 bases, with 12 bases between them. The CDR3 DNA follows: TGTGCCAGCTCACCGGACGCCGATCCCTCCTACGAGCAGTACTTC. Protein: CASSPDADPSYEQYF.

The rearrangement joins TRBV6-4 to TRBJ2-1, with TRBD2 matching over 10 bases. CDR1 is MRHNA, CDR2 SNTAGT, per germline. The length of the CDR3 is 15 residues. Trimming removed 4 bases from V and 6 bases from J; junction bases left unmatched: 6. The CDR3 loop is CASSALAGEGNEQFF. The CDR3 coding sequence is TGTGCCAGCAGTGCCCTAGCGGGAGAGGGCAATGAGCAGTTCTTC.

Concerning this clone: Different DNA sequences within this sample yield the same CDR3. The genes are TRBV15 and TRBJ2-5; 11 nucleotides align to TRBD2. There are 15 residues in the CDR3. With V trimmed by 1 base and J by 2 bases, 0 bases remained unmatched. Germline CDR1 and CDR2: LNHNV and YYDKDF (reference sequence). The CDR3 loop reads CATSRVAGGQETQYF. In DNA form, the CDR3 reads TGTGCCACCAGCAGAGTAGCGGGAGGGCAAGAGACCCAGTACTTC.

The chain recombines TRBV6-5 with TRBJ2-1, with D perhaps matching TRBD2 (6 bases). V lost 7 bases and J 0 bases, leaving 10 bases between the germline ends. Per the germline V gene, CDR1 is MNHEY and CDR2 is SVGAGI. The CDR3 contains 14 residues. CDR3 sequence (DNA): TGTGCCAGCAACGGGGGTAACTCCTACAATGAGCAGTTCTTC. The encoded protein is CASNGGNSYNEQFF.

This chain joins TRBV7-6 and TRBJ1-5; the match to TRBD1 covers 9 bases. Germline V gene lookup returns CDR1 SGHVS and CDR2 FNYEAQ. Losses at the gene ends were 5 bases for V and 6 bases for J; bases not matched to a gene: 5. The CDR3 extends over 14 amino acids. CDR3 sequence (DNA): TGTGCCAGCAGCGCCACAGGGGGCTTTCAGCCCCAGCATTTT. Translated: CASSATGGFQPQHF.

The chain joins TRBV27 to TRBJ1-1; D gene unclear. Trimming took off 6 bases at V and 3 bases at J, with 17 bases between the two ends. CDR3 size: 15 residues. The germline V gene has CDR1 MNHEY and CDR2 SMNVEV (reference sequence). CDR3 region: CASSPQVGLDTEAFF. DNA of the CDR3: TGTGCCAGCAGCCCCCAAGTGGGGTTGGACACTGAAGCTTTCTTT.

V gene TRBV7-9 combines with J gene TRBJ2-7; D remains ambiguous. The V gene's germline CDR1 is SEHNR and CDR2 FQNEAQ (reference sequence). V lost 1 base and J 7 bases, leaving 11 bases between the germline ends. This CDR3 region has 13 residues. The CDR3 region is CASSLVPLGEQYF. The CDR3 DNA reads TGTGCCAGCAGCTTAGTCCCCTTAGGAGAGCAGTACTTC.

The chain joins TRBV9 to TRBJ1-2; D not certain. V shed 4 bases and J shed 3 bases, with 19 bases lying between them. This CDR3 is built from 16 residues. Germline V gene data show CDR1 as SGDLS and CDR2 as YYNGEE. Here the CDR3 reads CASSYGPDPGDYGYTF. CDR3 nucleotides: TGTGCCAGCAGCTATGGACCCGACCCGGGAGACTATGGCTACACCTTC.

The gene calls are TRBV5-1 and TRBJ2-1, with 7 bases matching TRBD2. The CDR3 has 19 amino acids. The V gene's germline CDR1 is SGHRS and CDR2 YFSETQ. Germline trimming cut 4 bases from V and 0 bases from J; bases unmatched to any gene: 16. The CDR3 loop reads CASSPVGGPKRGSYNEQFF. The DNA for the CDR3 is TGCGCCAGCAGCCCTGTCGGCGGTCCCAAGCGGGGCTCCTACAATGAGCAGTTCTTC.